This T cell receptor (beta chain) comes out of a study of blood T cell repertoires in COVID-19 (dated by TCRdb to the early 2020s). Concerning the study at large: Samples covering the acute and convalescent phases of COVID-19 were provided by collaborators in the United States, Italy and Spain. The prospective study material was composed of cDNA or gDNA derived from T cells, B-cell-depleted T cells, or PBMCs. Deeply sampled blood TCRbeta repertoires from subjects exposed to, actively infected with, or recovered from COVID-19 were included in the dataset. The repertoires were released in a freely available public database meant as a resource for research on the immune response to SARS-CoV-2. Samples came from the ongoing ImmuneRACE study (first 160 participants) plus 1,254 subjects from 6 global collaborators. The sample metadata nearly always contained a de-identified subject ID, COVID-19 status, age in years and sex. Where HLA class I and class II types were available, the types were taken from metadata supplied by the sample provider, not from assay-based typing. Overall study results and their limits: The amount of clinical and demographic metadata varied by source and participant and was provided uncurated.

Turning to this clone: Its antigen is unknown. Base qualities are missing; no much larger clone stands one base away.

Measured from the cysteine to the phenylalanine, the CDR3 is 12 residues long. Only the CDR3 DNA is retained, 36 bases long and in frame from the first base. Reading the germline V gene gives CDR1 SGHNT and CDR2 YENEEA. V sheds 7 bases and J sheds 9 bases, leaving 13 bases between their ends. Collaborating institutions collected whole blood in K2EDTA tubes following their own protocols. For TCRbeta analysis, collaborators shipped samples in one of three forms: frozen whole blood, isolated PBMCs, or DNA extracted from either of those sample types. TCRbeta CDR3 regions were amplified from genomic DNA using the immunoSEQ Assay, a bias-controlled multiplex PCR. The paper's processing steps were these. Within the assay, amplification of reference gene primers was used to estimate how many nucleated cells each sample contained. To quantify the absolute abundance of each unique TCRbeta CDR3 rearrangement, sequence reads were collapsed and filtered. For each sample, productive Simpson clonality was calculated by taking the square root of Simpson's diversity index across productive rearrangements. In TCRdb, the immuneACCESS table is reduced to in-frame sequences with V and J assigned. These tables do not hold every clone; where another copy was compared, an unresolved V gene accounts for under half, and the others remain unexplained. D and trimming come from the DNA, and the V and J calls and clone size come from that table. The sample has just under 80,000 clones on record, 80% of them singletons. Of the sample, around 4.7% falls within the top ten clones.

This receptor was taken from a woman in her 70s with acute or convalescent COVID-19. Sequenced sample: peripheral blood. Rearrangement joined TRBV11-3 to TRBJ2-1; perhaps TRBD1 is the D gene, with 5 bases matching. The CDR3 region: CASTNRGGEQFF. The DNA sequence reads TGTGCCAGCACGAATAGGGGCGGTGAGCAGTTCTTC.